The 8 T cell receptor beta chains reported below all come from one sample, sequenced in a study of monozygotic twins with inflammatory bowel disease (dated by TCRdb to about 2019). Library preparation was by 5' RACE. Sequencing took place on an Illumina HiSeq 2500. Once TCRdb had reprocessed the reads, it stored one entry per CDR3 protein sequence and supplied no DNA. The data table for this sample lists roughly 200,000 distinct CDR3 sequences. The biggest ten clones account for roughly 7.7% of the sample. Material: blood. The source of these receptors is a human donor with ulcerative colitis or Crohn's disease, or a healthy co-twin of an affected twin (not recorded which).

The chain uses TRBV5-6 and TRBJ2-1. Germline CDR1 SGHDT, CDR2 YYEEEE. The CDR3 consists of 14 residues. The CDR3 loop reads CASRGLGSYNEQFF.

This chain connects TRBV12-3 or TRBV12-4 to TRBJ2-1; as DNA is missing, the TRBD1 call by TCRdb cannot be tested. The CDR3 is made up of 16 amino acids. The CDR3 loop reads CASSPPGGSHYNEQFF.

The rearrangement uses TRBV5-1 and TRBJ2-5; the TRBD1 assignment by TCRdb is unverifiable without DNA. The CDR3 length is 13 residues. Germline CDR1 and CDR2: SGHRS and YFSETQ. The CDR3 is CASCLQGAETQYF.

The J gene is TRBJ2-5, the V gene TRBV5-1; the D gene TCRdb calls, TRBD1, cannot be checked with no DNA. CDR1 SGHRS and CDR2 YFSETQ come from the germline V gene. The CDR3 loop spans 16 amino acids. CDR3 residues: CASSVRDRGSQETQYF.

CDR3 sequence reads: CSARGSTSYEQYF. This chain joins TRBV20-1 and TRBJ2-7. CDR3 size: 13 residues. CDR1 is DFQATT, CDR2 SNEGSKA, per germline (reference sequence).

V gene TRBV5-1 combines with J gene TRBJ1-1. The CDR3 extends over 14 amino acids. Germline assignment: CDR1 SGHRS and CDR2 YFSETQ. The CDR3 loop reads CASSSTPGNTEAFF.

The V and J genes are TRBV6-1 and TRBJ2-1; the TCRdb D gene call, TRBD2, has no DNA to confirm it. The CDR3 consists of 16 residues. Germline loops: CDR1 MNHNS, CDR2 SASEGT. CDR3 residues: CASSEAGGLAGVLQFF.

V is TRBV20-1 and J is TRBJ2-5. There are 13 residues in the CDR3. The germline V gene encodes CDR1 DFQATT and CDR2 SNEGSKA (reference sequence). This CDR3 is CSARVPDPETQYF.